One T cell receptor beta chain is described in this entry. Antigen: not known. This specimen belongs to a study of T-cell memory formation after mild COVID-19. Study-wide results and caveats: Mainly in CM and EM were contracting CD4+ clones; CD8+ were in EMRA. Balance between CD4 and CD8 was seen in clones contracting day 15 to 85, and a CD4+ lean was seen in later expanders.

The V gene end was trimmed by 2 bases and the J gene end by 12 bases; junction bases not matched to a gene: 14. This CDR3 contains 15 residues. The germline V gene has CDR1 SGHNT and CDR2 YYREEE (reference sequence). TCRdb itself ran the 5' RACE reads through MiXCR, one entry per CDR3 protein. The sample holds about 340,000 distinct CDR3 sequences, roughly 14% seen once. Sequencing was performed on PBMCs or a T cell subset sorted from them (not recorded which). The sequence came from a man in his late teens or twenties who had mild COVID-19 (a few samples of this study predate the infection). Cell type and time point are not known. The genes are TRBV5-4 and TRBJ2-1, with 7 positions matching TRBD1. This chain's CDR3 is CASSLGGSLAMGQFF. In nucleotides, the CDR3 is TGTGCCAGCAGCTTAGGGGGCAGTCTCGCTATGGGGCAGTTCTTC. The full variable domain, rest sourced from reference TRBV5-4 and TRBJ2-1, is ETGVTQSPTHLIKTRGQQVTLRCSSQSGHNTVSWYQQALGQGPQFIFQYYREEENGRGNFPPRFSGLQFPNYSSELNVNALELDDSALYLCASSLGGSLAMGQFFGPGTRLTVL.